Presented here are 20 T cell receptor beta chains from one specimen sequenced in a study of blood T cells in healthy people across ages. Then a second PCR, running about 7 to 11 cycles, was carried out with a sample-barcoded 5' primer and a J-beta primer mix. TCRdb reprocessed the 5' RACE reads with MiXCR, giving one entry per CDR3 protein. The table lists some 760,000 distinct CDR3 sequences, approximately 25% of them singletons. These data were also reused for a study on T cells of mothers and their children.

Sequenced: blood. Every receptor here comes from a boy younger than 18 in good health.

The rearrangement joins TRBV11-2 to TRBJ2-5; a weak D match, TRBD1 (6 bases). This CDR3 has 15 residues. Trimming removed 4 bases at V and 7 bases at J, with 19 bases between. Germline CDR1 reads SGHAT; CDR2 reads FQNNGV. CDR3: CASSSFRGRLGTQYF. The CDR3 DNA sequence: TGTGCCAGCAGCTCGTTCAGGGGACGCTTGGGGACCCAGTACTTC.

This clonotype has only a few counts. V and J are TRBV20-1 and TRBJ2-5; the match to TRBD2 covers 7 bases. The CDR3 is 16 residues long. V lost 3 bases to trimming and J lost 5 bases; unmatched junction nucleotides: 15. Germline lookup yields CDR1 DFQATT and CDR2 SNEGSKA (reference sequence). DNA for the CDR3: TGCAGTGCTAGGGAATGGGGGAGGGGCTCTCGGGAGACCCAGTACTTC. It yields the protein CSAREWGRGSRETQYF.

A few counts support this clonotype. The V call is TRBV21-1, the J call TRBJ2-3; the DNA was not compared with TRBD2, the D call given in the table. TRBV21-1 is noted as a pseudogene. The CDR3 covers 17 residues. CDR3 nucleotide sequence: TGTGCCAGCAGCCCCCGAGGAGGGGAACTTTTCATCGATACGCAGTATTTT. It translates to CASSPRGGELFIDTQYF.

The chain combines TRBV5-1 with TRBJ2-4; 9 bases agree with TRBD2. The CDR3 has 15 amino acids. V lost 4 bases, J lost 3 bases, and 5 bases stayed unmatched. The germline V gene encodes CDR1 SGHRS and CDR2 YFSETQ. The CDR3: CASSPLTSGKNIQYF. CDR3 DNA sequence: TGCGCCAGCAGCCCCTTGACTAGCGGCAAAAACATTCAGTACTTC. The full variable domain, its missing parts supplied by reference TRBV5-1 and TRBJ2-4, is KAGVTQTPRYLIKTRGQQVTLSCSPISGHRSVSWYQQTPGQGLQFLFEYFSETQRNKGNFPGRFSGRQFSNSRSEMNVSTLELGDSALYLCASSPLTSGKNIQYFGAGTRLSVL.

The DNA of the CDR3 is TGTGCCAGCGGAAACAGGGGTGCTTCACCCCTCCACTTT. Its translation is CASGNRGASPLHF. This chain joins TRBV25-1 and TRBJ1-6; 7 positions agree with TRBD1. The J segment lost 9 bases and the V segment lost 8 bases, leaving 7 bases of the junction unmatched. This CDR3 has 13 residues. Germline V gene sequence: CDR1 MGHDK, CDR2 SYGVNS.

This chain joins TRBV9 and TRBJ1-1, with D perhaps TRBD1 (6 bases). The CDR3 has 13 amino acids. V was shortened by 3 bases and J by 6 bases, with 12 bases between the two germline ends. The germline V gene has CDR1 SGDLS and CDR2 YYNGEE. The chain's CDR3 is CASSAPNRAEAFF. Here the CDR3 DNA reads TGTGCCAGCAGCGCCCCGAACAGGGCTGAAGCTTTCTTT.

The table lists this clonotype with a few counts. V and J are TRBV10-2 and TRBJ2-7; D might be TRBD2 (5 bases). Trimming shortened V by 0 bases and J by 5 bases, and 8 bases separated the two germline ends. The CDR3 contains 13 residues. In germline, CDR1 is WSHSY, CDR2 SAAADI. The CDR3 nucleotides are TGCGCCAGCAGTGAGTCGACGGGGAACGAGCAGTACTTC. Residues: CASSESTGNEQYF.

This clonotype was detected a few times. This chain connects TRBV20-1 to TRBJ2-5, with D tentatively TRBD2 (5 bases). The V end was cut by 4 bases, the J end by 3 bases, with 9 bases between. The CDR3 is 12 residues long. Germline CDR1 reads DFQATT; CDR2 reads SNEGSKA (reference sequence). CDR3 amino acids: CSAKAGKETQYF. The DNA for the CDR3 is TGCAGTGCTAAAGCCGGGAAAGAGACCCAGTACTTC.

CDR3 sequence: CASSRGLESSYEQYF. CDR3 DNA sequence: TGTGCCAGCAGCCGCGGACTCGAGAGCTCCTACGAGCAGTACTTC. The chain combines TRBV12-3 or TRBV12-4 with TRBJ2-7; perhaps TRBD2 as D (5 bases). The CDR3 has 15 residues. Trimming removed 6 bases from V and 0 bases from J, with 15 bases in between.

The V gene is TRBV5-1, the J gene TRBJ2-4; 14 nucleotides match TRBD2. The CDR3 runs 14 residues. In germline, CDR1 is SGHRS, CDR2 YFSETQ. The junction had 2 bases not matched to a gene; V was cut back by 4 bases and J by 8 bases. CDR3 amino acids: CASSLGLAGDIQYF. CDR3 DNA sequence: TGCGCCAGCAGCCTGGGACTAGCGGGAGACATTCAGTACTTC.

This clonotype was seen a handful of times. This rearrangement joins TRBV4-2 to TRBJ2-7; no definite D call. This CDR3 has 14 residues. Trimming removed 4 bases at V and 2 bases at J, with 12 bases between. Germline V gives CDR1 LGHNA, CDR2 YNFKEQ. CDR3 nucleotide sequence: TGTGCCAGCAGCCCGACGGAGAGCGCCTACGAGCAGTACTTC. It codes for CASSPTESAYEQYF.

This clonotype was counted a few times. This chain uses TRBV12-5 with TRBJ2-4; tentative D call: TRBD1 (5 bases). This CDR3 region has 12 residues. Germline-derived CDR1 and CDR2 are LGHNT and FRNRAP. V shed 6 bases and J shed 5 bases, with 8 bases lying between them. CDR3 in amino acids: CASGTTENIQYF. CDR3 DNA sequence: TGTGCTAGTGGGACGACAGAAAACATTCAGTACTTC.

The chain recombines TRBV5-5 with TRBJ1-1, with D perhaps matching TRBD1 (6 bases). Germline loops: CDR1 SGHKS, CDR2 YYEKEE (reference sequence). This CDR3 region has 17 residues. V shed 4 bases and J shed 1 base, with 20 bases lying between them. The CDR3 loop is CASSRGARTEGNTEAFF. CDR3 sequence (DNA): TGTGCCAGCAGCCGGGGGGCCAGGACAGAGGGGAACACTGAAGCTTTCTTT.

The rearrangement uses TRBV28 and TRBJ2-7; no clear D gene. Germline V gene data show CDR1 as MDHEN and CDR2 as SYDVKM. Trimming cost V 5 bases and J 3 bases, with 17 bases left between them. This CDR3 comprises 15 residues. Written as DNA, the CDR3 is TGTGCCAGCAGTCCGCCTGGGAATGGGGTCTACGAGCAGTACTTC. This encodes CASSPPGNGVYEQYF.

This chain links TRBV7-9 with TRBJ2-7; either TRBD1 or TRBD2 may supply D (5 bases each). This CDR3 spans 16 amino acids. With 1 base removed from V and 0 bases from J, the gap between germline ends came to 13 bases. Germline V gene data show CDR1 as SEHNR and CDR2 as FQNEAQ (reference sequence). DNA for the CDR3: TGTGCCAGCAGCTTAGGTTCGACGGGGCACTCCTACGAGCAGTACTTC. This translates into CASSLGSTGHSYEQYF.

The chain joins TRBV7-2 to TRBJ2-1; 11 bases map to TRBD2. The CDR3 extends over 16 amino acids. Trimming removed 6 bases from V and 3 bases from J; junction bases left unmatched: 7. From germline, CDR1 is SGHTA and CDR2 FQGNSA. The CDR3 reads CASRALAGGFYNEQFF. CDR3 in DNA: TGTGCCAGCAGGGCTCTAGCGGGGGGCTTCTACAATGAGCAGTTCTTC.

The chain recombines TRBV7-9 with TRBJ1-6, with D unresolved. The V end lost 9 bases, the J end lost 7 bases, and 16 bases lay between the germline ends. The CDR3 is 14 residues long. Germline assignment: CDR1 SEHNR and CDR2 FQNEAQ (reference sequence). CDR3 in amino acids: CASEEVRLNSPLHF. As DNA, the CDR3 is TGTGCCAGTGAGGAGGTCCGCCTAAATTCACCCCTCCACTTT.

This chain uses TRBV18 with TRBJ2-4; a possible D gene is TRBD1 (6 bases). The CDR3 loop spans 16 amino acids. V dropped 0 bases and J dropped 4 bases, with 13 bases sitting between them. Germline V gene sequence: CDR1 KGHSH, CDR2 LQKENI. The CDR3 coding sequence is TGTGCCAGCTCACCACCGTCCGTGGGGGCAAAAAACATTCAGTACTTC. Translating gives CASSPPSVGAKNIQYF.

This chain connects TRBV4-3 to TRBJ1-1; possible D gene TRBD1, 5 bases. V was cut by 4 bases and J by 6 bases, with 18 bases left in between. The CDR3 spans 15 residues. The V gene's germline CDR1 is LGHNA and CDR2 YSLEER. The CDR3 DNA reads TGCGCCAGCAGCCGGGGCCCCAGGTCGATGGCTGAAGCTTTCTTT. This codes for CASSRGPRSMAEAFF.

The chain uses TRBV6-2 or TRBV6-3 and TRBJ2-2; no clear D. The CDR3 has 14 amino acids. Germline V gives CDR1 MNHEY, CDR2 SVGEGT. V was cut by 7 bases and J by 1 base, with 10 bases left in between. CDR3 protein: CASTPWGNTGELFF. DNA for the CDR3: TGTGCCAGCACCCCCTGGGGGAACACCGGGGAGCTGTTTTTT.